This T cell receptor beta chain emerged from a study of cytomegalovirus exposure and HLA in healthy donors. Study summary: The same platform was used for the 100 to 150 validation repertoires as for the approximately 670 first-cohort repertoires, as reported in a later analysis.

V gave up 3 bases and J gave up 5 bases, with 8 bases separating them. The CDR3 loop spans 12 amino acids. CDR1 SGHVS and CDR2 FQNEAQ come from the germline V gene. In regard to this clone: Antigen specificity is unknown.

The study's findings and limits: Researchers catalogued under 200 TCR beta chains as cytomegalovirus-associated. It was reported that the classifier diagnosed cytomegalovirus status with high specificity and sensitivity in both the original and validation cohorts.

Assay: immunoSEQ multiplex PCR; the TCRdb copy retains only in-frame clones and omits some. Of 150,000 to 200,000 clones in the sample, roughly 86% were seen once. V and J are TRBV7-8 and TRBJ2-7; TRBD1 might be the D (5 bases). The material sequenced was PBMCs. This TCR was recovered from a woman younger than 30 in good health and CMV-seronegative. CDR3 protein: CASSFPRDEQYF. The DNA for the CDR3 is TGTGCCAGCAGCTTTCCCAGGGACGAGCAGTACTTC.